These 32 T cell receptor beta chains were sequenced from one sample in a study of T cells expressing NK-cell markers. TCRdb re-called the 5' RACE reads and shows each CDR3 protein once, DNA omitted. The sample data list 500,000 to 600,000 distinct CDR3 sequences. Sequenced material: blood T cells: a sorted CD56 or NKG2C T cell subset, CD4+ or CD8+ T cells, or bulk PBMC T cells (not recorded which). All receptors come from a man between 18 and 29 years old in good health.

V usage is TRBV7-2 and J usage is TRBJ2-3; TCRdb picks TRBD1, but there is no DNA to check that call. CDR1 SGHTA and CDR2 FQGNSA come from the germline V gene. The CDR3 is made up of 14 amino acids. CDR3 region: CASSPGTSTDTQYF.

The CDR3 reads CSARMVGTSGRVGTDTQYF. The chain is built from TRBV20-1 and TRBJ2-3; as DNA is missing, the TRBD2 call by TCRdb cannot be tested. The germline V gene has CDR1 DFQATT and CDR2 SNEGSKA (reference sequence). The CDR3 runs to 19 residues.

The genes are TRBV5-1 and TRBJ2-2; without DNA, the TCRdb call of TRBD2 cannot be checked. This CDR3 is 16 amino acids long. The V gene's germline CDR1 is SGHRS and CDR2 YFSETQ. The CDR3 loop is CASSPGLAGDTGELFF.

CDR3 protein: CASSPRRDRPQHF. V and J are TRBV3-1 and TRBJ1-5; TCRdb's D gene call, TRBD1, goes unchecked for lack of DNA. The CDR3 extends over 13 amino acids. Germline CDR1 LGHDT, CDR2 YNNKEL (reference sequence).

The chain carries TRBV7-8 and TRBJ2-7; as DNA is missing, the TRBD2 call by TCRdb cannot be tested. This CDR3 has 16 residues. Germline V gives CDR1 SGHVS, CDR2 FQNEAQ. The CDR3 region is CASSLRTSGYFYEQYF.

The rearrangement joins TRBV25-1 to TRBJ1-4; with no DNA, the TCRdb D assignment of TRBD1 cannot be verified. The CDR3 runs 16 residues. Germline V lookup: CDR1 MGHDK, CDR2 SYGVNS. This CDR3 reads CASSELATGKTEKLFF.

The chain links TRBV5-6 to TRBJ1-2; TCRdb's assignment of TRBD1 cannot be checked, as there is no DNA. CDR1 is SGHDT, CDR2 YYEEEE, per germline. The CDR3 covers 16 residues. CDR3 region: CASSLYGTGDNYGYTF.

This chain uses TRBV29-1 with TRBJ2-1; TCRdb names TRBD2, which stays unverified in the absence of DNA. Germline V gives CDR1 SQVTM, CDR2 ANQGSEA. The CDR3 consists of 20 residues. This CDR3 reads CSVEDPNGGSGRTTYNEQFF.

The CDR3 reads CASSLGFSGNTIYF. V is TRBV5-6 and J is TRBJ1-3. CDR3 length: 14 amino acids. CDR1 is SGHDT and CDR2 is YYEEEE in the germline V gene.

This rearrangement joins TRBV20-1 to TRBJ2-1. Per germline, CDR1 DFQATT and CDR2 SNEGSKA (reference sequence). The CDR3 has 15 amino acids. The CDR3 reads CSVEGAISSYNEQFF.

The V gene is TRBV7-2, the J gene TRBJ1-6; the TRBD1 assignment by TCRdb is unverifiable without DNA. This CDR3 has 16 residues. The germline V gene has CDR1 SGHTA and CDR2 FQGNSA. CDR3: CASSTYRTARLGPLHF.

The genes are TRBV9 and TRBJ2-4. The CDR3 loop spans 11 amino acids. Germline lookup yields CDR1 SGDLS and CDR2 YYNGEE. CDR3 sequence reads: CASEAKNIQYF.

The chain couples TRBV20-1 to TRBJ2-5; the D call of TRBD1 rests on TCRdb alone, since no DNA is present to check it. The CDR3 length is 15 residues. Germline assignment: CDR1 DFQATT and CDR2 SNEGSKA (reference sequence). The CDR3 loop is CSASWVRGGQETQYF.

CDR3: CASSGEPGRVRADTQYF. The V call is TRBV5-5, the J call TRBJ2-3; TCRdb lists TRBD2, though no DNA is available to test this call. The germline V gene encodes CDR1 SGHKS and CDR2 YYEKEE (reference sequence). The CDR3 consists of 17 residues.

The J gene is TRBJ2-5, the V gene TRBV2; the TRBD2 assignment by TCRdb is unverifiable without DNA. The CDR3 consists of 17 residues. Per the germline V gene, CDR1 is SNHLY and CDR2 is FYNNEI. The CDR3 sequence: CASSEPFGPKYQETQYF.

CDR3 sequence reads: CASSTVGLPNEQFF. The chain carries TRBV6-1 and TRBJ2-1; the TCRdb call, TRBD1, lacks DNA for checking. CDR3 length equals 14 residues. CDR1 is MNHNS, CDR2 SASEGT, per germline.

The rearrangement links TRBV5-1 to TRBJ1-4. CDR3 length: 15 amino acids. The V gene's germline CDR1 is SGHRS and CDR2 YFSETQ. CDR3 in amino acids: CASSSQGPSNEKLFF.

V is TRBV29-1 and J is TRBJ1-2; the TCRdb D gene call, TRBD1, has no DNA to confirm it. The germline V gene has CDR1 SQVTM and CDR2 ANQGSEA. The CDR3 extends over 12 amino acids. The CDR3 region is CSVATGGYGYTF.

CDR3 amino acids: CASTLAGSYNEQFF. The chain recombines TRBV12-3 or TRBV12-4 with TRBJ2-1; the D call from TCRdb, TRBD2, cannot be confirmed without DNA. The CDR3 consists of 14 residues.

The genes are TRBV7-8 and TRBJ2-7. Per the germline V gene, CDR1 is SGHVS and CDR2 is FQNEAQ. The CDR3 contains 14 residues. The CDR3 reads CASTFGGRPYEQYF.

The chain combines TRBV20-1 with TRBJ2-7; the D gene TCRdb calls, TRBD1, cannot be checked with no DNA. Germline CDR1 DFQATT, CDR2 SNEGSKA (reference sequence). There are 14 residues in the CDR3. The chain's CDR3 is CSALGGGTDYEQYF.

This chain connects TRBV12-3 or TRBV12-4 to TRBJ2-6; absent DNA, TCRdb's TRBD1 call cannot be checked. This CDR3 spans 16 amino acids. The chain's CDR3 is CASTPDRNGGANVLTF.

This chain connects TRBV28 to TRBJ2-1; lacking DNA, the TRBD2 call made by TCRdb goes unchecked. From germline, CDR1 is MDHEN and CDR2 SYDVKM. CDR3 length equals 17 residues. The CDR3 region is CASSLLAGGRIGNEQFF.

This rearrangement joins TRBV20-1 to TRBJ2-1; TCRdb reports TRBD2, a call that lacks DNA to check it against. Germline V CDR1 and CDR2: DFQATT, SNEGSKA (reference sequence). The CDR3 consists of 11 residues. The CDR3 sequence: CSALSVTEQFF.

The chain joins TRBV9 to TRBJ2-1; the D gene TCRdb calls, TRBD1, cannot be checked with no DNA. The CDR3 covers 17 residues. Germline CDR1 SGDLS, CDR2 YYNGEE. The CDR3 here is CASSVTRPGIGDNEQFF.

The chain carries TRBV5-6 and TRBJ2-2; TCRdb lists TRBD1, though no DNA is available to test this call. The CDR3 has 16 amino acids. Germline assignment: CDR1 SGHDT and CDR2 YYEEEE. CDR3 protein: CASSLARDKNTGELFF.

CDR3 sequence: CASSTLGLAGEEQYF. The chain recombines TRBV7-2 with TRBJ2-7; TCRdb reports TRBD2, a call that lacks DNA to check it against. The CDR3 extends over 15 amino acids. Germline V gene data show CDR1 as SGHTA and CDR2 as FQGNSA.

The chain employs TRBV20-1 and TRBJ2-3; without DNA, the TCRdb call of TRBD2 cannot be checked. The V gene's germline CDR1 is DFQATT and CDR2 SNEGSKA (reference sequence). This CDR3 comprises 14 residues. This CDR3 reads CSVGISSEGLPQYF.

The chain uses TRBV12-3 or TRBV12-4 and TRBJ2-1; TCRdb's D call of TRBD2 is untestable without DNA. This CDR3 is built from 16 residues. This CDR3 is CASSSPSLGQGGEQFF.

The chain is built from TRBV12-3 or TRBV12-4 and TRBJ2-1; checking the TCRdb D call of TRBD1 is not possible without DNA. CDR3 size: 14 residues. This CDR3 reads CASSFRGAVHEQFF.

This rearrangement joins TRBV7-2 to TRBJ2-1; TCRdb's D gene call, TRBD2, goes unchecked for lack of DNA. Per germline, CDR1 SGHTA and CDR2 FQGNSA. The CDR3 spans 14 residues. The CDR3: CASSYWAGSNEQFF.

This chain joins TRBV6-1 and TRBJ2-3; lacking DNA, the TRBD1 call made by TCRdb goes unchecked. The germline V gene encodes CDR1 MNHNS and CDR2 SASEGT. This CDR3 is built from 14 residues. This CDR3 reads CASSSRERTDTQYF.